Listed here are 27 T cell receptor beta chains from one sample, sequenced in a study of cytomegalovirus exposure and HLA in healthy donors. 60 Vbeta and 13 Jbeta primers were used in PCR. Produced via immunoSEQ multiplex PCR; TCRdb's table is partial and in-frame only. The table records about 110,000 clones, nearly 80% of them present only once. Sequencing used PBMCs. All receptors derive from a man aged 25-40 years in good health and CMV-seronegative.

This clone was seen only a few times. The J gene is TRBJ2-1, the V gene TRBV6-6; D gene ambiguous. The CDR3 contains 13 residues. V dropped 0 bases and J dropped 7 bases, with 7 bases sitting between them. The germline CDR1 and CDR2 sequences are MNHNY and SVGAGI (reference sequence). CDR3 in DNA: TGTGCCAGCAGTTACTCTACAGAAAATGAGCAGTTCTTC. It specifies CASSYSTENEQFF.

About this clone: The same CDR3 can be traced to other DNA sequences in this sample. The chain employs TRBV15 and TRBJ1-5; 8 nucleotides agree with TRBD1. The J segment lost 0 bases and the V segment lost 1 base, leaving 2 bases of the junction unmatched. CDR3 length: 16 amino acids. Per the germline V gene, CDR1 is LNHNV and CDR2 is YYDKDF (reference sequence). For the CDR3, the DNA is TGTGCCACCAGCAGAGGGACAGGGTATAGCAATCAGCCCCAGCATTTT. It yields the protein CATSRGTGYSNQPQHF. The whole variable domain, filled in from reference TRBV15 and TRBJ1-5, reads DAMVIQNPRYQVTQFGKPVTLSCSQTLNHNVMYWYQQKSSQAPKLLFHYYDKDFNNEADTPDNFQSRRPNTSFCFLDIRSPGLGDTAMYLCATSRGTGYSNQPQHFGDGTRLSIL.

The chain carries TRBV4-1 and TRBJ2-7; TRBD2 aligns across 12 bases. The length of the CDR3 is 17 residues. The germline gives CDR1 MGHRA, CDR2 YSYEKL. With 1 base clipped from V and 2 bases from J, the junction kept 6 bases outside the gene matches. CDR3 loop: CASSQVLGLAGTYEQYF. CDR3 bases: TGCGCCAGCAGCCAAGTACTCGGACTAGCGGGGACCTACGAGCAGTACTTC.

The chain links TRBV6-1 to TRBJ1-6; no definite D call. This CDR3 contains 13 residues. Trimming took 8 bases from V and 8 from J, leaving 13 bases between them. In germline, CDR1 is MNHNS, CDR2 SASEGT. The CDR3, as DNA: TGTGCCAGCGTGAGGGAGAATGATTCACCCCTCCACTTT. Translated, it gives CASVRENDSPLHF.

This clone has a handful of counts. V usage is TRBV4-1 and J usage is TRBJ1-2; 12 bases fit TRBD1. This CDR3 has 17 amino acids. With 2 bases clipped from V and 7 bases from J, the junction kept 11 bases outside the gene matches. CDR1 and CDR2 (germline): MGHRA, YSYEKL. The CDR3: CASSQTRDRGREFGYTF. DNA for the CDR3: TGCGCCAGCAGCCAAACCCGGGACAGGGGGCGGGAGTTTGGCTACACCTTC.

V gene TRBV13 combines with J gene TRBJ1-5; 7 positions agree with TRBD1. The CDR3 has 15 amino acids. Trimming cost V 2 bases and J 7 bases; bases outside gene matches: 8. Germline V gene data show CDR1 as PRHDT and CDR2 as FYEKMQ (reference sequence). The CDR3 loop reads CASSLLRTGVQPQHF. CDR3 in DNA: TGTGCCAGCAGCTTATTAAGAACAGGGGTACAGCCCCAGCATTTT.

The J gene is TRBJ2-5, the V gene TRBV4-3; D is perhaps TRBD2 (5 bases). In germline, CDR1 is LGHNA, CDR2 YSLEER. This CDR3 is built from 13 residues. V gave up 0 bases and J gave up 4 bases, with 6 bases separating them. The CDR3 loop is CASSQDRGETQYF. DNA of the CDR3: TGCGCCAGCAGCCAAGATCGGGGAGAGACCCAGTACTTC.

This clone showed up just a few times. This rearrangement joins TRBV12-5 to TRBJ1-3, with 8 bases that match TRBD1. CDR1 and CDR2 from the germline V gene are LGHNT and FRNRAP. The ends lost 4 bases at V and 3 bases at J; junction bases unmatched: 17. The CDR3 has 19 residues. The CDR3 sequence: CASGSGTGLLRSGGNTIYF. In DNA form, the CDR3 reads TGTGCTAGTGGTTCCGGGACAGGACTTTTGCGCTCGGGTGGAAACACCATATATTTT.

This clone was seen more than once but under ten times. The V call is TRBV29-1, the J call TRBJ2-5, with 7 bases aligning to TRBD1. The junction had 3 bases not matched to a gene; V was cut back by 2 bases and J by 6 bases. Germline CDR1 is SQVTM and CDR2 is ANQGSEA. There are 12 residues in the CDR3. CDR3 region: CSVETGEKTQYF. In DNA form, the CDR3 reads TGCAGCGTTGAAACAGGGGAGAAGACCCAGTACTTC.

CDR3 in amino acids: CASSQADRGWETEAFF. In DNA, the CDR3 is TGTGCCAGCAGCCAAGCTGACAGGGGGTGGGAGACTGAAGCTTTCTTT. The chain carries TRBV14 and TRBJ1-1; 9 bases align to TRBD1. This CDR3 has 16 residues. The V gene's germline CDR1 is SGHDN and CDR2 FVKESK. The junction had 8 bases not matched to a gene; V was cut back by 1 base and J by 5 bases.

The rearrangement links TRBV10-3 to TRBJ2-5, with a tentative D call TRBD1 (5 bases). Germline-derived CDR1 and CDR2 are ENHRY and SYGVKD. The germline V and J ends were trimmed by 4 bases and 7 bases, with 13 bases remaining between them. This CDR3 is built from 13 residues. DNA of the CDR3: TGTGCCATCAGTGTGGAGACCCAGGGGACCCAGTACTTC. This sequence encodes CAISVETQGTQYF.

This chain uses TRBV7-6 with TRBJ1-1, with D possibly matching TRBD1 (6 bases). The V end was cut by 6 bases, the J end by 0 bases, with 14 bases between. The CDR3 length is 15 residues. Germline CDR1 reads SGHVS; CDR2 reads FNYEAQ. As DNA, the CDR3 is TGTGCCAGCAGTTCCCTAGGGACACTGAACACTGAAGCTTTCTTT. Protein sequence: CASSSLGTLNTEAFF.

The V and J genes are TRBV28 and TRBJ2-7; D ambiguous. CDR1 and CDR2 from the germline V gene are MDHEN and SYDVKM. The CDR3 spans 13 residues. Trimming removed 3 bases from V and 0 bases from J, with 6 bases in between. CDR3 sequence reads: CASSFANSYEQYF. CDR3 in DNA: TGTGCCAGCAGTTTCGCTAACTCCTACGAGCAGTACTTC.

This clone was seen just once. The chain recombines TRBV7-9 with TRBJ1-2; 7 positions agree with TRBD1. The ends lost 1 base at V and 12 bases at J; junction bases unmatched: 8. This CDR3 is built from 13 residues. The germline CDR1 and CDR2 sequences are SEHNR and FQNEAQ (reference sequence). The CDR3 region has the DNA TGTGCCAGCAGCTTAGATCATGTAGACAGGGACACCTTC. Translating gives CASSLDHVDRDTF.

The chain joins TRBV7-9 to TRBJ2-1; 8 bases map to TRBD2. After removal of 2 bases from V and 5 bases from J, the junction contained 5 bases not matched to a gene. Germline loops: CDR1 SEHNR, CDR2 FQNEAQ (reference sequence). CDR3 length equals 15 residues. The chain's CDR3 is CASSLTGLGNNEQFF. The DNA for the CDR3 is TGTGCCAGCAGCTTAACGGGACTAGGGAACAATGAGCAGTTCTTC.

The rearrangement joins TRBV11-2 to TRBJ1-2, with D possibly TRBD1 on 6 matching bases. The CDR3 extends over 16 amino acids. V was cut by 0 bases and J by 6 bases, with 17 bases left in between. CDR1 is SGHAT, CDR2 FQNNGV, per germline. The CDR3: CASSLDLVGGGNGYTF. CDR3 bases: TGTGCCAGCAGCTTAGATCTAGTGGGAGGGGGAAATGGCTACACCTTC.

V gene TRBV7-9 combines with J gene TRBJ1-1, with TRBD1 identical over 9 bases. Germline trimming cut 3 bases from V and 4 bases from J; bases unmatched to any gene: 12. Germline loops: CDR1 SEHNR, CDR2 FQNEAQ (reference sequence). The CDR3 totals 17 residues. The CDR3 nucleotides read TGTGCCAGCAGCTTGGAGACAGGGGGAGGGGGTCTCACTGAAGCTTTCTTT. Protein sequence: CASSLETGGGGLTEAFF. Full variable domain (rest looked up from reference TRBV7-9 and TRBJ1-1): DTGVSQNPRHKITKRGQNVTFRCDPISEHNRLYWYRQTLGQGPEFLTYFQNEAQLEKSRLLSDRFSAERPKGSFSTLEIQRTEQGDSAMYLCASSLETGGGGLTEAFFGQGTRLTVV.

The table lists this clone with a count of one. The chain joins TRBV7-9 to TRBJ1-5; maybe TRBD1 (5 bases). Deletions cut 5 bases from V and 7 bases from J, with 18 bases between. The CDR3 is 15 residues long. Germline-derived CDR1 and CDR2 are SEHNR and FQNEAQ (reference sequence). This chain's CDR3 is CASSGTRGGGQPQHF. The CDR3 coding sequence is TGTGCCAGCAGCGGGACTCGGGGAGGTGGACAGCCCCAGCATTTT.

The chain has TRBV30 and TRBJ1-3, with no clear D. CDR1 is GTSNPN and CDR2 is SVGIG in the germline V gene (reference sequence). Trimming removed 4 bases from V and 7 bases from J, with 14 bases in between. This CDR3 contains 13 residues. The CDR3 DNA is TGTGCCTGGACCCTACCCCCGGTGAACACCATATATTTT. Amino acids: CAWTLPPVNTIYF.

The CDR3 region has the DNA TGCGCCAGCAGCCAAGATCCAGGGTTAACAGATACGCAGTATTTT. Protein: CASSQDPGLTDTQYF. The chain carries TRBV4-3 and TRBJ2-3; a possible D gene is TRBD1 (5 bases). Trimming pared 0 bases from V and 3 bases from J, leaving 10 bases between. The CDR3 covers 15 residues. Germline lookup yields CDR1 LGHNA and CDR2 YSLEER.

The rearrangement joins TRBV5-1 to TRBJ1-4; no clear D gene. V was shortened by 2 bases and J by 0 bases, with 5 bases between the two germline ends. The germline gives CDR1 SGHRS, CDR2 YFSETQ. CDR3 length: 14 residues. CDR3 bases: TGCGCCAGCAGCTTCGGAGCAACTAATGAAAAACTGTTTTTT. This codes for CASSFGATNEKLFF.

The chain uses TRBV18 and TRBJ2-7, with 8 bases identical to TRBD1. The germline V gene encodes CDR1 KGHSH and CDR2 LQKENI. The CDR3 covers 14 residues. V trimming: 5 bases; J trimming: 5 bases; junction bases outside the gene matches: 8. The CDR3 DNA follows: TGTGCCAGCTCAATAAACAGGGGGATCGACGAGCAGTACTTC. Its translation is CASSINRGIDEQYF. The full variable domain, its missing parts supplied by reference TRBV18 and TRBJ2-7, is NAGVMQNPRHLVRRRGQEARLRCSPMKGHSHVYWYRQLPEEGLKFMVYLQKENIIDESGMPKERFSAEFPKEGPSILRIQQVVRGDSAAYFCASSINRGIDEQYFGPGTRLTVT.

The chain combines TRBV6-5 with TRBJ1-2, with D perhaps matching TRBD1 (5 bases). V lost 5 bases to trimming and J lost 0 bases, with 10 bases between them. CDR1 and CDR2 (germline): MNHEY, SVGAGI. There are 14 residues in the CDR3. CDR3 protein: CASSDRHSNYGYTF. CDR3 in DNA: TGTGCCAGCAGTGACAGACACTCTAACTATGGCTACACCTTC.

The gene calls are TRBV6-1 and TRBJ1-1; D unresolved. The V gene's germline CDR1 is MNHNS and CDR2 SASEGT. The CDR3 is made up of 15 amino acids. V was pared by 5 bases and J by 0 bases, with 13 bases between. Written as DNA, the CDR3 is TGTGCCAGCAGTTCTAGGGCCGGGGTGAACACTGAAGCTTTCTTT. Translated, it gives CASSSRAGVNTEAFF.

This chain links TRBV7-9 with TRBJ1-2, with D possibly TRBD1 on 5 matching bases. Germline V gene sequence: CDR1 SEHNR, CDR2 FQNEAQ (reference sequence). Trimming pared 1 base from V and 3 bases from J, leaving 12 bases between. This CDR3 comprises 15 residues. CDR3 coding DNA: TGTGCCAGCAGCTTAGTTGGCAGGGAGGACTATGGCTACACCTTC. Translation: CASSLVGREDYGYTF.

This clone was found a few times. V is TRBV4-3 and J is TRBJ2-2; a weak D match, TRBD1 (5 bases). Looked up from germline, CDR1 is LGHNA and CDR2 is YSLEER. This CDR3 is built from 17 residues. The ends were cut back, 1 base at V and 6 bases at J, with 18 bases in the middle. This CDR3 reads CASSQGQAGFKAGELFF. CDR3 bases: TGCGCCAGCAGCCAAGGTCAGGCAGGGTTTAAAGCCGGGGAGCTGTTTTTT.

The V call is TRBV12-5, the J call TRBJ2-5; 11 nucleotides line up with TRBD1. Trimming took 6 bases from V and 5 from J; bases not matched to a gene: 5. Germline V gene sequence: CDR1 LGHNT, CDR2 FRNRAP. CDR3 size: 14 residues. The CDR3 is CASGRTGGYETQYF. The CDR3 region has the DNA TGTGCTAGTGGCCGGACAGGGGGCTACGAGACCCAGTACTTC.